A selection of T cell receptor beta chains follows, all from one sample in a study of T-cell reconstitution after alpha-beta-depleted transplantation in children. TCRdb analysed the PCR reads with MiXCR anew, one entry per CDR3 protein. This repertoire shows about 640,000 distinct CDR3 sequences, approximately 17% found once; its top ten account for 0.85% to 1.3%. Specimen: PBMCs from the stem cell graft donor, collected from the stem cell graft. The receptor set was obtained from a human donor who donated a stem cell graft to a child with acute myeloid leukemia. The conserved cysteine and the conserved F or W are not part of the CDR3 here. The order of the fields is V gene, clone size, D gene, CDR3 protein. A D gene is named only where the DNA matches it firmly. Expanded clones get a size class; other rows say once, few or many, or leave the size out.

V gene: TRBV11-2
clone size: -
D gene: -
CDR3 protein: ASSPGTSGGNQPQH

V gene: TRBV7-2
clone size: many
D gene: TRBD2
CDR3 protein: ASSYRAGAYYEQY

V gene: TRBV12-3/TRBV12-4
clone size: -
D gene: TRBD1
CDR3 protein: ASSFFGQGASRGYGYT

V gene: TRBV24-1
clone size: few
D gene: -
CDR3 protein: ATSVTGNQPQH

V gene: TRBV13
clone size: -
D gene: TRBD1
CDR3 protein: ASRLDRGKNIQY

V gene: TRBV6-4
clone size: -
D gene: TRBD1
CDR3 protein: ASSEDRGTYNEQF

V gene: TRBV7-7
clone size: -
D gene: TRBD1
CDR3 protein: ASSVGDSIRETQY

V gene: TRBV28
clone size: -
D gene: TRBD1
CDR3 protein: ASSLLGPGTGTSPLH

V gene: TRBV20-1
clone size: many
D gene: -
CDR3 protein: SARQPSYNEQF

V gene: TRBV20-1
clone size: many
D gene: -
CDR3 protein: SASGGTNYGYT

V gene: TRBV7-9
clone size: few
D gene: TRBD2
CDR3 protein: ASSPGGTETQY

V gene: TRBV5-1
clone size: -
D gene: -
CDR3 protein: ASSLRRVEVNEQF

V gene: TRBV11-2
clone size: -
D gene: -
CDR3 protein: ASSFKRSSTDTQY

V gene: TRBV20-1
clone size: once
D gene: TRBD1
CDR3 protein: SARDWDSNGYT

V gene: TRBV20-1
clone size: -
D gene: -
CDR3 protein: SALPFNYGYT

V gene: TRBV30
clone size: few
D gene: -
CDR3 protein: ARRDSGSYEQY

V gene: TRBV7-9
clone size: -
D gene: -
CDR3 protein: ASSAGPGTDTQY

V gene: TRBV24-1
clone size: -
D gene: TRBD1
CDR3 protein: AAGDREETQY

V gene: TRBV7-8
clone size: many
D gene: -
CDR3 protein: ASSLDESQETQY

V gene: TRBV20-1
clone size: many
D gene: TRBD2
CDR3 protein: SARDLPGLAVGGPQY

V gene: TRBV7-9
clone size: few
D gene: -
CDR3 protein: ASSSRTVEGEKLF

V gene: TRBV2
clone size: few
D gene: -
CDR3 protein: ASRGRGELF

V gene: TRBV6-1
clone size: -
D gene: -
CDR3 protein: ASSGPGEQF

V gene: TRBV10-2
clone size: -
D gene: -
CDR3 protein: ASSEALTGSLNTEAF